This T cell receptor beta chain emerged from a study of shared clonotypes between healthy human individuals. As handled by the study authors: Filtering of immunoSEQ junctional sequences could not match full-length read filtering. This table comes from immunoSEQ multiplex PCR, and its TCRdb copy is limited to in-frame clones, with some not included. V and J calls and clone size are those listed in that table; D and trimming were worked out from the DNA. The sample lists about 2.2 million clones; approximately 92% were seen once. Naive CD8 populations comprised CD45RO-negative cells positively selected for CCR7, excluding terminally differentiated effector memory CD45RA+ cells. Sequenced material: naive CD8+ T cells from PBMCs. The origin of this receptor is a man between 18 and 29 years old in good health. Some clones in this sample may be carry-over from other donors' samples.

CDR3 sequence reads: CASSPPKSNEQFF. CDR3 DNA: TGTGCCAGCAGCCCCCCCAAGAGCAATGAGCAGTTCTTC. The chain carries TRBV28 and TRBJ2-1; D not resolved. CDR3 length: 13 amino acids. Germline CDR1 reads MDHEN; CDR2 reads SYDVKM. Trimming took 6 bases from V and 6 from J, leaving 12 bases between them.